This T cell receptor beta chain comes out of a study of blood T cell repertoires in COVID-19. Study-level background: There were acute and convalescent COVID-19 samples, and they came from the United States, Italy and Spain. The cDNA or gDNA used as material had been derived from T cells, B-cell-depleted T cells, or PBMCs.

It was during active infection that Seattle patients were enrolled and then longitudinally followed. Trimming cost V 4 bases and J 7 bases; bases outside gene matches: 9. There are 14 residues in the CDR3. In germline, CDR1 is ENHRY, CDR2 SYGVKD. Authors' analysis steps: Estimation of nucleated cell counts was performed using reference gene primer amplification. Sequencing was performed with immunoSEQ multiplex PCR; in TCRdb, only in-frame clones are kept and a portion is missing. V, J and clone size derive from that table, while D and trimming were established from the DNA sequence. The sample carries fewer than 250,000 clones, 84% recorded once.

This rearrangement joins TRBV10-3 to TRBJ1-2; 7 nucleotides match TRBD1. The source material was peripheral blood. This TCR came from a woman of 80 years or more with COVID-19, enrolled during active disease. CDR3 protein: CAISVDRFVGGYTF. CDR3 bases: TGTGCCATCAGTGTGGACAGGTTTGTTGGTGGCTACACCTTC.